The 10 T cell receptor beta chains below were found in one sample sequenced in a study of glioma-infiltrating T cells. Amplification of TCR alpha and beta CDR3 regions from RNA used iRepertoire nested multiplex PCR. MiXCR was run by TCRdb on the multiplex PCR reads, yielding one entry per CDR3 protein. The table lists a few hundred thousand distinct CDR3 sequences, around 45% of them singletons. Sequenced sample: glioma tissue, nonneoplastic brain tissue, or PBMCs (not recorded which). These receptors originate from a human donor with low-grade glioma or glioblastoma, undergoing nonglioma brain surgery, or in good health (not recorded which).

V is TRBV20-1 and J is TRBJ1-5; D gene uncertain. Germline CDR1 is DFQATT and CDR2 is SNEGSKA (reference sequence). This CDR3 region has 13 residues. Trimming shortened V by 3 bases and J by 0 bases, and 6 bases separated the two germline ends. The CDR3 DNA is TGCAGTGCTAGGGTATATAGCAATCAGCCCCAGCATTTT. It yields the protein CSARVYSNQPQHF.

This clonotype was picked up many times. The chain has TRBV28 and TRBJ1-5, with D perhaps matching TRBD1 (5 bases). Germline CDR1 is MDHEN and CDR2 is SYDVKM. The CDR3 length is 15 residues. V lost 4 bases to trimming and J lost 6 bases, with 16 bases between them. CDR3 bases: TGTGCCAGCAGTTATCCGGGATCAGGGTCTCAGCCCCAGCATTTT. It yields the protein CASSYPGSGSQPQHF.

This clonotype was found a few times. The J gene is TRBJ2-2, the V gene TRBV6-1; 8 nucleotides agree with TRBD2. Losses at the gene ends were 8 bases for V and 7 bases for J; bases not matched to a gene: 3. Germline values: CDR1 MNHNS, CDR2 SASEGT. This CDR3 contains 12 residues. CDR3 residues: CASPTSGGELFF. The CDR3 region has the DNA TGTGCCAGCCCAACTAGCGGCGGGGAGCTGTTTTTT.

The chain is built from TRBV5-8 and TRBJ2-1; D gene ambiguous. Germline V gene data show CDR1 as SGHTS and CDR2 as YDEGEE. This CDR3 contains 15 residues. The V end was cut by 0 bases, the J end by 4 bases, with 11 bases between. CDR3 residues: CASSLVGQIYNEQFF. CDR3 coding DNA: TGTGCCAGCAGCTTGGTTGGTCAGATATACAATGAGCAGTTCTTC.

This clonotype was counted many times. The V and J genes are TRBV27 and TRBJ2-7; D gene unclear. The germline V gene has CDR1 MNHEY and CDR2 SMNVEV (reference sequence). This CDR3 has 16 amino acids. The germline V and J ends were trimmed by 0 bases and 3 bases, with 15 bases remaining between them. The CDR3 DNA reads TGTGCCAGCAGTTTATCCGGCCAGGCTGGGTACTACGAGCAGTACTTC. It encodes CASSLSGQAGYYEQYF.

A word on this clonotype: An end of the junction does not agree with germline; a read error may underlie this. The chain recombines TRBV25-1 with TRBJ2-1, with 8 bases fitting TRBD2. Per the germline V gene, CDR1 is MGHDK and CDR2 is SYGVNS. The CDR3 loop spans 15 amino acids. In DNA, the CDR3 is TGTGCCAGTAGTGGAGGGGATAGCGGGAACAATGAGCAGTTCTTC. Its translation is CASSGGDSGNNEQFF.

Comments on this clonotype: The conserved final phenylalanine or tryptophan is absent from the CDR3, which likely points to a read error. The DNA for the CDR3 is TGCAGTGCTAGGACAGGGGTGAGCAGCACTGAAGCTTTCCTT. Residues: CSARTGVSSTEAFL. The J gene is TRBJ1-1, the V gene TRBV20-1; 8 bases are a match to TRBD1. Germline V lookup: CDR1 DFQATT, CDR2 SNEGSKA (reference sequence). V trimming: 3 bases; J trimming: 4 bases; junction bases outside the gene matches: 7. This CDR3 contains 14 residues.

The rearrangement joins TRBV7-6 to TRBJ2-1; 9 nucleotides match TRBD2. The CDR3 extends over 16 amino acids. The trim removed 2 bases at V and 3 bases at J, leaving 5 bases unmatched. Germline V CDR1 and CDR2: SGHVS, FNYEAQ. CDR3 amino acids: CASSLIKAGGYNEQFF. The CDR3 DNA reads TGTGCCAGCAGCTTAATTAAAGCGGGAGGCTACAATGAGCAGTTCTTC.

V and J are TRBV7-2 and TRBJ1-1; TRBD1 agrees at 7 bases. Trimming at V came to 5 bases and at J to 6 bases, leaving 9 bases not matched to a gene. This CDR3 has 14 amino acids. In germline, CDR1 is SGHTA, CDR2 FQGNSA. The chain's CDR3 is CASSRGGAAAEAFF. CDR3 coding DNA: TGTGCCAGCAGCCGAGGGGGCGCGGCGGCTGAAGCTTTCTTT.

This clonotype was picked up many times. The rearrangement joins TRBV20-1 to TRBJ1-5; 9 bases agree with TRBD1. CDR1 DFQATT and CDR2 SNEGSKA come from the germline V gene (reference sequence). V trimming: 6 bases; J trimming: 5 bases; junction bases outside the gene matches: 8. This CDR3 is built from 14 residues. The CDR3 DNA follows: TGCAGTGCCCCTCTCGGGGACAGGGATCAGCCCCAGCATTTT. Translating gives CSAPLGDRDQPQHF.